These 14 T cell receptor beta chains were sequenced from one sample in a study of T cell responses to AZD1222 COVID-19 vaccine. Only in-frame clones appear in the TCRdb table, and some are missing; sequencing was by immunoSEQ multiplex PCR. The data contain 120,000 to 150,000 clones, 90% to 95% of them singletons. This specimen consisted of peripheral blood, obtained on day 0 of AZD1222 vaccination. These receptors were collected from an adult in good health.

The CDR3 bases are TGCGCCAGCAGCTTGCCGATGGAAGCGGGGAATACGAACACCGGGGAGCTGTTTTTT. Its protein is CASSLPMEAGNTNTGELFF. The V and J genes are TRBV5-1 and TRBJ2-2; TRBD2 agrees at 7 bases. V shed 1 base and J 0 bases; nucleotides not matched to a gene: 12. Germline-derived CDR1 and CDR2 are SGHRS and YFSETQ. The CDR3 runs 19 residues.

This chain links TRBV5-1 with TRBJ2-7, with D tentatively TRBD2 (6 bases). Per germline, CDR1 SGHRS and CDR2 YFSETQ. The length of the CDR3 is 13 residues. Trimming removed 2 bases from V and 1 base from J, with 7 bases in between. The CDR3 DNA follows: TGCGCCAGCAGCTTTAGCGGATCCTACGAGCAGTACTTC. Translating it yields CASSFSGSYEQYF.

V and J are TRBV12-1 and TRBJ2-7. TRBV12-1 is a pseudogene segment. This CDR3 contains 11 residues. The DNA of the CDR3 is TGTGCCAGCAGCTGGTGGGACGAGCAGTACTTC. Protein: CASSWWDEQYF.

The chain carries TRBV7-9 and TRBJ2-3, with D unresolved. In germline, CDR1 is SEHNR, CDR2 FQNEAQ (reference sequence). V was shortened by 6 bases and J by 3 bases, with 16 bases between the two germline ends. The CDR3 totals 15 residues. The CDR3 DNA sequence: TGTGCCAGCAGTTCTAGTCGGCAGTTTACAGATACGCAGTATTTT. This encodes CASSSSRQFTDTQYF.

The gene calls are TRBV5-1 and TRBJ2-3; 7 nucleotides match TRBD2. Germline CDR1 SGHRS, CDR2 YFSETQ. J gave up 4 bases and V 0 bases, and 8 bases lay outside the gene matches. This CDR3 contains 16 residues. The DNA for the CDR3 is TGCGCCAGCAGCTTGGGCCCTAGGGAGGGCCCAGATACGCAGTATTTT. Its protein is CASSLGPREGPDTQYF.

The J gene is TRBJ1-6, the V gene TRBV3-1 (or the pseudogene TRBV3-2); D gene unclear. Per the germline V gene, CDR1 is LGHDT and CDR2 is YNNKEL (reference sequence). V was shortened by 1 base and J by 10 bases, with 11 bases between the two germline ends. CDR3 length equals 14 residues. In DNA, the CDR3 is TGTGCCAGCAGCCAAGCCTCAGGATGGTCACCCCTCCACTTT. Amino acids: CASSQASGWSPLHF.

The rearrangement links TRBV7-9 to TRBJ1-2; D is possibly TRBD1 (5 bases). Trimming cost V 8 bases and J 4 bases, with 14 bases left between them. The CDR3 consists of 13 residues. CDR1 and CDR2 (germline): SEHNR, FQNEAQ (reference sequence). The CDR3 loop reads CASPRVAGYGYTF. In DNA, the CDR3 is TGTGCCAGCCCCAGGGTTGCGGGCTATGGCTACACCTTC.

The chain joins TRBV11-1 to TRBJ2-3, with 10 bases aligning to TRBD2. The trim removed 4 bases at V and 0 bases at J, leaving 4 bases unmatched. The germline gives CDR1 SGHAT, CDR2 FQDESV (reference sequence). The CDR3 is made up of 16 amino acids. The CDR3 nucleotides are TGTGCCAGCAGCTGGGCTAGCGGGGGTAGCACAGATACGCAGTATTTT. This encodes CASSWASGGSTDTQYF.

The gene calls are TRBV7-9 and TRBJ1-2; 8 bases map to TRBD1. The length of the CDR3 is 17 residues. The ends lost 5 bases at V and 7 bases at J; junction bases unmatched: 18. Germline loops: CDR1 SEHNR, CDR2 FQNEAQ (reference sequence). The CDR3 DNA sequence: TGTGCCAGCAGCACTCAACGGGGGACAGGTTTTTCTGGTGGCTACACCTTC. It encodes CASSTQRGTGFSGGYTF.

The CDR3 loop reads CASVPTGQVTEAFF. Written as DNA, the CDR3 is TGTGCCAGCGTCCCTACTGGACAGGTGACTGAAGCTTTCTTT. The chain employs TRBV7-9 and TRBJ1-1; 7 bases are a match to TRBD1. The CDR3 contains 14 residues. From germline, CDR1 is SEHNR and CDR2 FQNEAQ (reference sequence). The J segment lost 5 bases and the V segment lost 8 bases, leaving 11 bases of the junction unmatched.

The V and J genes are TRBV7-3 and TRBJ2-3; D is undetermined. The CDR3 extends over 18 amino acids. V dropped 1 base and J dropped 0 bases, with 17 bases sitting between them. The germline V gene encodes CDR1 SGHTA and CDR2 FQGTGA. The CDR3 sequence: CASSLKAPLKMSTDTQYF. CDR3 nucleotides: TGTGCCAGCAGCTTAAAGGCCCCCTTAAAGATGAGCACAGATACGCAGTATTTT.

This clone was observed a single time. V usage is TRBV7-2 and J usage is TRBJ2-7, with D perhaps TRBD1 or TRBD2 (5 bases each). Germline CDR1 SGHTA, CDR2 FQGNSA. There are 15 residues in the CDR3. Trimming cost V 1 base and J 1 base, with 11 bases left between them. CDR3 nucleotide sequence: TGTGCCAGCAGCTTAGGAGGGACCCAGTCCTACGAGCAGTACTTC. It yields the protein CASSLGGTQSYEQYF. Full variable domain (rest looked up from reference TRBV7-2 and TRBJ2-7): GAGVSQSPSNKVTEKGKDVELRCDPISGHTALYWYRQSLGQGLEFLIYFQGNSAPDKSGLPSDRFSAERTGGSVSTLTIQRTQQEDSAVYLCASSLGGTQSYEQYFGPGTRLTVT.

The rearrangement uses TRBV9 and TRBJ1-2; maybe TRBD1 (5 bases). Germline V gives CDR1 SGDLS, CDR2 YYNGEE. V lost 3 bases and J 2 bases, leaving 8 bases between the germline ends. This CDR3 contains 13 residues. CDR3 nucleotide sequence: TGTGCCAGCAGCGAGAGACAGAACTATGGCTACACCTTC. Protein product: CASSERQNYGYTF.

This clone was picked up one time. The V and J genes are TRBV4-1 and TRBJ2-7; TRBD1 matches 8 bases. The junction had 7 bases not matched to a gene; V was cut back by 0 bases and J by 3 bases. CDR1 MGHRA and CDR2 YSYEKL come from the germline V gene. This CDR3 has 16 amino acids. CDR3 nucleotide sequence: TGCGCCAGCAGCCAAGATCCTACAGGGGGATTCTACGAGCAGTACTTC. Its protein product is CASSQDPTGGFYEQYF.